A selection of T cell receptor beta chains follows, all from one sample in a study of T cell responses to AZD1222 COVID-19 vaccine. Libraries were prepared by immunoSEQ multiplex PCR; TCRdb keeps only in-frame clonotypes and omits some of them. The sample has fewer than 150,000 clones, about 91% seen once. The material was peripheral blood, obtained 28 days after the second AZD1222 dose. These receptors all stem from an adult who received the AZD1222 COVID-19 vaccine. Each CDR3 is given with its conserved first and last residue. A D gene is named only where the DNA matches it firmly. Some rows have no size entry. The others give once, few or many, or a class for an expanded clone.

J: TRBJ1-6
V: TRBV5-4
D: -
size: -
DNA: TGTGCCAGCAGCTTGGGTTCCAATTCACCCCTCCACTTT
CDR3: CASSLGSNSPLHF

J: TRBJ2-2
V: TRBV11-2
D: -
size: -
DNA: TGTGCCAGCAGCTTAGGCACTGTCACCGGGGAGCTGTTTTTT
CDR3: CASSLGTVTGELFF

J: TRBJ1-4
V: TRBV7-8
D: -
size: once
DNA: TGTGCCAGCAGCTTAATACAGGGAAGGAGAACTAATGAAAAACTGTTTTTT
CDR3: CASSLIQGRRTNEKLFF

J: TRBJ1-5
V: TRBV6-5
D: -
size: -
DNA: TGTGCCAGCAGTTACTCCGGCAGGGACCAGCCCCAGCATTTT
CDR3: CASSYSGRDQPQHF

J: TRBJ2-3
V: TRBV12-3/TRBV12-4
D: -
size: -
DNA: TGTGCCAGCAGTTTTGTCACAGATACGCAGTATTTT
CDR3: CASSFVTDTQYF

J: TRBJ1-6
V: TRBV27
D: TRBD1
size: once
DNA: TGTGCCAGCCGTCGGGGGGACAGGAGCTCCTATAATTCACCCCTCCACTTT
CDR3: CASRRGDRSSYNSPLHF

J: TRBJ1-1
V: TRBV5-6
D: TRBD1
size: -
DNA: TGTGCCAGCAGCATCGGACAGGGAGCTTTCTTT
CDR3: CASSIGQGAFF

J: TRBJ2-7
V: TRBV4-1
D: -
size: -
DNA: TGCGCCAGCAGCATCGACAGGACCTACGAGCAGTACTTC
CDR3: CASSIDRTYEQYF

J: TRBJ2-5
V: TRBV6-4
D: TRBD1
size: -
DNA: TGTGCCAGCAGTGCCGGGACAGAGTACTTC
CDR3: CASSAGTEYF

J: TRBJ1-1
V: TRBV18
D: -
size: once
DNA: TGTGCCAGCTCACCGGAGCAGGTGAACGCTGAAGCTTTCTTT
CDR3: CASSPEQVNAEAFF

J: TRBJ2-2
V: TRBV19
D: -
size: -
DNA: TGTGCCAGTACCTCCTTCGGCGGGAACACCGGGGAGCTGTTTTTT
CDR3: CASTSFGGNTGELFF

J: TRBJ1-1
V: TRBV28
D: -
size: -
DNA: TGTGCCAGCAGTTTATGGGGCAGGGGCGCGGACACTGAAGCTTTCTTT
CDR3: CASSLWGRGADTEAFF

J: TRBJ1-5
V: TRBV19
D: -
size: -
DNA: TGTGCCAGTAGTATTAAGTTGTTTGGGTACTATAGCAATCAGCCCCAGCATTTT
CDR3: CASSIKLFGYYSNQPQHF

J: TRBJ2-3
V: TRBV5-4
D: TRBD1
size: few
DNA: TGTGCCAGCACCTTACAGGGGCTCTCAGATACGCAGTATTTT
CDR3: CASTLQGLSDTQYF

J: TRBJ2-1
V: TRBV10-3
D: TRBD1
size: few
DNA: TGTGCCATCAGTGAGTCCATTGGGCAGGGGGCGAAAGAGCAGTTCTTC
CDR3: CAISESIGQGAKEQFF

J: TRBJ1-1
V: TRBV7-9
D: -
size: -
DNA: TGTGCCAGCAGCTTATATACGGCAGGGTGGGACACTGAAGCTTTCTTT
CDR3: CASSLYTAGWDTEAFF

J: TRBJ2-1
V: TRBV6-1
D: -
size: once
DNA: TGTGCCAGCAGAGATGGGACGGCGGGGAACAATGAGCAGTTCTTC
CDR3: CASRDGTAGNNEQFF

J: TRBJ2-5
V: TRBV28
D: -
size: -
DNA: TGTGCCAGCAGTATAGGAGGGTGGGAGACCCAGTACTTC
CDR3: CASSIGGWETQYF

J: TRBJ1-2
V: TRBV18
D: TRBD1
size: -
DNA: TGTGCCAGCTCACGCATGACAGGGGGCGAAGATGGCTACACCTTC
CDR3: CASSRMTGGEDGYTF

J: TRBJ1-4
V: TRBV6-6
D: -
size: -
DNA: TGTGCCAGCAGAGGGTTAACTAATGAAAAACTGTTTTTT
CDR3: CASRGLTNEKLFF

J: TRBJ1-4
V: TRBV19
D: -
size: -
DNA: TGTGCCAGTAGAAGCTTGGACTCAGCGACTAATGAAAAACTGTTTTTT
CDR3: CASRSLDSATNEKLFF

J: TRBJ2-7
V: TRBV13
D: TRBD2
size: -
DNA: TGTGCCAGCAGCTTTAGCGGGAGGGGCGAGCAGTACTTC
CDR3: CASSFSGRGEQYF

J: TRBJ1-5
V: TRBV7-8
D: -
size: -
DNA: TGTGCCAGCAGCTCCTCGGGGGGGGGCCGAGACATTGTTAGTCAGCCCCAGCATTTT
CDR3: CASSSSGGGRDIVSQPQHF

J: TRBJ2-1
V: TRBV6-4
D: TRBD2
size: -
DNA: TGTGCCAGCAGTGACCTTACTAGCGGGGACTACAATGAGCAGTTCTTC
CDR3: CASSDLTSGDYNEQFF

J: TRBJ1-5
V: TRBV6-2/TRBV6-3
D: -
size: -
DNA: TGTGCCAGCAGTTCCCCGGGGGGGGAGCCCCAGCATTTT
CDR3: CASSSPGGEPQHF

J: TRBJ2-3
V: TRBV18
D: -
size: -
DNA: TGTGCCAGCTCACCACGGGGGGGGCCGACAGATACGCAGTATTTT
CDR3: CASSPRGGPTDTQYF

J: TRBJ1-1
V: TRBV5-1
D: TRBD1
size: -
DNA: TGCGCCAGCAGCCCCTACAGGGGCACTGAAGCTTTCTTT
CDR3: CASSPYRGTEAFF

J: TRBJ1-2
V: TRBV15
D: -
size: once
DNA: TGTGCCACCAGCAGAGGGGGGTACAGGGTATTAAACTATGGCTACACCTTC
CDR3: CATSRGGYRVLNYGYTF

J: TRBJ1-2
V: TRBV6-5
D: -
size: -
DNA: TGTGCTGTGCAAGGGACCTTCTATGGCTACACCTTC
CDR3: CAVQGTFYGYTF

J: TRBJ2-1
V: TRBV7-8
D: -
size: -
DNA: TGTGCCAGCAGCTTGCTAGTTAATGAGCAGTTCTTC
CDR3: CASSLLVNEQFF

J: TRBJ1-1
V: TRBV24-1
D: -
size: -
DNA: TGTGCCACCAGTGAGAACGAGTACACTGAAGCTTTCTTT
CDR3: CATSENEYTEAFF

J: TRBJ1-1
V: TRBV28
D: -
size: -
DNA: TGTGCCAGCAGCGAGCGGTTGAACACTGAAGCTTTCTTT
CDR3: CASSERLNTEAFF

J: TRBJ1-1
V: TRBV19
D: -
size: -
DNA: TGTGCCAGTAAAAGGGATATGAACACTGAAGCTTTCTTT
CDR3: CASKRDMNTEAFF

J: TRBJ2-1
V: TRBV4-2
D: TRBD1
size: -
DNA: TGTGCCAGCAGCCAAGGACAGGGGGTCAATGAGCAGTTCTTC
CDR3: CASSQGQGVNEQFF

J: TRBJ1-6
V: TRBV28
D: -
size: once
DNA: TGTGCCAGCAGTTTGGGGGGGGAACAGCTTGGGAATTCACCCCTCCACTTT
CDR3: CASSLGGEQLGNSPLHF

J: TRBJ2-1
V: TRBV5-4
D: -
size: -
DNA: TGTGCCAGCAGCGGCAGCTCCTACAATGAGCAGTTCTTC
CDR3: CASSGSSYNEQFF

J: TRBJ2-3
V: TRBV7-9
D: TRBD2
size: -
DNA: TGTGCCAGCAGCTTAACTAGCGGGGGAGATACGCAGTATTTT
CDR3: CASSLTSGGDTQYF

J: TRBJ1-1
V: TRBV7-2
D: -
size: -
DNA: TGTGCCAGCAAGTCGTTGACTGAAGCTTTCTTT
CDR3: CASKSLTEAFF

J: TRBJ2-1
V: TRBV3-1/TRBV3-2
D: -
size: -
DNA: TGTGCCAGCAGCCAAGGATCGCAGCGGCTTGGGGAGCAGTTCTTC
CDR3: CASSQGSQRLGEQFF

J: TRBJ1-1
V: TRBV3-1/TRBV3-2
D: TRBD1
size: -
DNA: TGTGCCAGCAGCCAAGATCCAGGGGGTTTGACTGAAGCTTTCTTT
CDR3: CASSQDPGGLTEAFF

J: TRBJ2-1
V: TRBV9
D: -
size: -
DNA: TGTGCCAGCAGCCCCCTCCCTTTTGACAATGAGCAGTTCTTC
CDR3: CASSPLPFDNEQFF

J: TRBJ1-2
V: TRBV19
D: -
size: -
DNA: TGTGCCAGTAGAGGGGACGTTAGTGGCTACACCTTC
CDR3: CASRGDVSGYTF

J: TRBJ2-1
V: TRBV6-5
D: -
size: -
DNA: TGTGCCAGCGATTCGAGCGGAAACAATGAGCAGTTCTTC
CDR3: CASDSSGNNEQFF

J: TRBJ2-1
V: TRBV2
D: TRBD1
size: -
DNA: TGTGCCAGCAGTGCTCCGCGGACAGGGTCCTACAATGAGCAGTTCTTC
CDR3: CASSAPRTGSYNEQFF

J: TRBJ2-1
V: TRBV29-1
D: -
size: -
DNA: TGCAGCGTTGAAGAGGTGGGGATTAACAATGAGCAGTTCTTC
CDR3: CSVEEVGINNEQFF

J: TRBJ1-1
V: TRBV12-1
D: -
size: -
DNA: TGTGCCAGCAGCATTCGTCGGACAGACAAAAACACTGAAGCTTTCTTT
CDR3: CASSIRRTDKNTEAFF

J: TRBJ2-7
V: TRBV4-1
D: TRBD1
size: -
DNA: TGCGCCAGCAGCCAAGATGGGCAGGGGGCTAGCGAGCAGTACTTC
CDR3: CASSQDGQGASEQYF

J: TRBJ1-2
V: TRBV5-1
D: -
size: -
DNA: TGCGCCAGCAGCTTGAGAGGGGTCGACTATGGCTACACCTTC
CDR3: CASSLRGVDYGYTF

J: TRBJ2-7
V: TRBV19
D: TRBD2
size: few
DNA: TGTGCCAGTAGTCCCCACCGGGCTAGCGGCAACTACGAGCAGTACTTC
CDR3: CASSPHRASGNYEQYF

J: TRBJ2-1
V: TRBV18
D: -
size: once
DNA: TGTGCCAGCTCACCACGAGGTGGGGAGCAGTTCTTC
CDR3: CASSPRGGEQFF

J: TRBJ1-1
V: TRBV7-2
D: -
size: -
DNA: TGTGCCAGCAGCCTGTACGCGGGGGCAGACGAAGCTTTCTTT
CDR3: CASSLYAGADEAFF

J: TRBJ1-6
V: TRBV18
D: TRBD1
size: -
DNA: TGTGCCAGCTCACCGGGGACAGGGGATAATTCACCCCTCCACTTT
CDR3: CASSPGTGDNSPLHF

J: TRBJ1-6
V: TRBV30
D: -
size: -
DNA: TGTGCCTGCTACCGGGACACTTATAATTCACCCCTCCACTTT
CDR3: CACYRDTYNSPLHF

J: TRBJ1-2
V: TRBV30
D: -
size: once
DNA: TGTGCCTGGACAACGGGGCCGCCCTATGGCTACACCTTC
CDR3: CAWTTGPPYGYTF

J: TRBJ1-2
V: TRBV24-1
D: -
size: -
DNA: TGTGCCACCCGGGCTTCCGGGACGAGGGGGTATGGCTACACCTTC
CDR3: CATRASGTRGYGYTF